This T cell receptor (beta chain) came from a study of blood T cell repertoires in COVID-19. The protocol was immunoSEQ multiplex PCR, while the TCRdb copy is restricted to in-frame clones and leaves out a portion. The profile shows 50,000 to 55,000 clones, around 85% of them singletons. Germline lookup yields CDR1 SQVTM and CDR2 ANQGSEA. J was trimmed by 5 bases and V by 6 bases; bases with no gene match: 9. The CDR3 loop spans 14 amino acids. Sequencing input: peripheral blood. This clonotype was sampled from a man aged 55 to 70 with acute or convalescent COVID-19. The chain has TRBV29-1 and TRBJ2-5; 10 bases fit TRBD2. CDR3 sequence (DNA): TGCAGCGTAGCGGGAGGGCGTGTAGGTGAGACCCAGTACTTC. Translating it yields CSVAGGRVGETQYF.